One sample yielded the 13 T cell receptor beta chains listed below, sequenced in a study of blood T cell repertoires in COVID-19. Sequencing was performed with immunoSEQ multiplex PCR; in TCRdb, only in-frame clones are kept and a portion is missing. The table records under 300,000 clones, under 90% of them present only once. The specimen was PBMCs or T cells enriched from blood (not recorded which). These receptors were taken from a woman in her sixties or seventies who had recovered from COVID-19.

The chain joins TRBV9 to TRBJ2-5, with a weak D call TRBD2 (7 bases). In germline, CDR1 is SGDLS, CDR2 YYNGEE. V was pared by 0 bases and J by 2 bases, with 14 bases between. This CDR3 is 16 amino acids long. The CDR3 nucleotides are TGTGCCAGCAGCGTAGAGTCGGGGGGCGGGCAAGAGACCCAGTACTTC. Amino acids: CASSVESGGGQETQYF.

This clone was found many times. V and J are TRBV30 and TRBJ1-5; possibly TRBD1 for D (5 bases). Germline loops: CDR1 GTSNPN, CDR2 SVGIG (reference sequence). The CDR3 contains 13 residues. Trimming removed 1 base at V and 5 bases at J, with 9 bases between. The CDR3 sequence is CAWSAGTDQPQHF. The DNA for the CDR3 is TGTGCCTGGAGTGCAGGGACTGATCAGCCCCAGCATTTT.

This chain's CDR3 is CASSVQGAYEQYF. The CDR3 DNA reads TGTGCCAGTAGTGTACAGGGTGCCTACGAGCAGTACTTC. The gene calls are TRBV19 and TRBJ2-7; D perhaps matches TRBD1 (6 bases). With 5 bases removed from V and 2 bases from J, the gap between germline ends came to 10 bases. Germline assignment: CDR1 LNHDA and CDR2 SQIVND (reference sequence). This CDR3 comprises 13 residues.

J is TRBJ2-7 and V is TRBV11-2; 8 nucleotides agree with TRBD1. V was pared by 5 bases and J by 7 bases, with 10 bases of the junction left unmatched. Looked up from germline, CDR1 is SGHAT and CDR2 is FQNNGV. The CDR3 consists of 14 residues. The CDR3 bases are TGTGCCAGCAGCGCAGGGGGCACGGTGTGGGAGCAGTACTTC. This encodes CASSAGGTVWEQYF.

The CDR3, as DNA: TGTGCCAGTAGTATTCTAGCGGGGTTCACAGATACGCAGTATTTT. It specifies CASSILAGFTDTQYF. The chain has TRBV19 and TRBJ2-3, with 9 bases lining up with TRBD2. The CDR3 is made up of 15 amino acids. J gave up 2 bases and V 3 bases, and 3 bases lay outside the gene matches. From germline, CDR1 is LNHDA and CDR2 SQIVND (reference sequence).

The chain carries TRBV6-6 and TRBJ1-3; D remains unclear. The germline CDR1 and CDR2 sequences are MNHNY and SVGAGI (reference sequence). The CDR3 is 12 residues long. Trimming removed 8 bases from V and 0 bases from J, with 5 bases in between. The CDR3 here is CASLNSGNTIYF. In nucleotides, the CDR3 is TGTGCCAGCCTAAACTCTGGAAACACCATATATTTT.

V and J are TRBV2 and TRBJ1-1; D unresolved. Per the germline V gene, CDR1 is SNHLY and CDR2 is FYNNEI. Trimming stripped 5 bases from V and 3 bases from J, with 13 bases between. There are 14 residues in the CDR3. CDR3 amino acids: CASSTGSGDTEAFF. The CDR3 DNA is TGTGCCAGCAGTACCGGGAGCGGGGACACTGAAGCTTTCTTT.

This clone showed up just once. The gene calls are TRBV10-3 and TRBJ1-2, with 9 bases identical to TRBD1. V shed 3 bases, J shed 8 bases, and the junction held 10 bases outside the gene matches. There are 15 residues in the CDR3. Germline assignment: CDR1 ENHRY and CDR2 SYGVKD. CDR3 in amino acids: CAISEQGAQVEGYTF. The CDR3 DNA is TGTGCCATCAGTGAACAGGGGGCACAGGTTGAGGGCTACACCTTC.

This chain connects TRBV9 to TRBJ1-2; D is ambiguous. Per germline, CDR1 SGDLS and CDR2 YYNGEE. Trimming cost V 0 bases and J 4 bases, with 16 bases left between them. The CDR3 loop spans 16 amino acids. CDR3 nucleotides: TGTGCCAGCAGCGTAGAACCCCACGCGGGTGGCTATGGCTACACCTTC. Protein: CASSVEPHAGGYGYTF. The full variable domain, in which reference TRBV9 and TRBJ1-2 provide the parts outside the CDR3, is DSGVTQTPKHLITATGQRVTLRCSPRSGDLSVYWYQQSLDQGLQFLIQYYNGEERAKGNILERFSAQQFPDLHSELNLSSLELGDSALYFCASSVEPHAGGYGYTFGSGTRLTVV.

The chain combines TRBV7-9 with TRBJ2-3; 7 bases line up with TRBD1. The CDR3 runs to 14 residues. V trimming: 6 bases; J trimming: 8 bases; junction bases outside the gene matches: 11. Germline V gives CDR1 SEHNR, CDR2 FQNEAQ (reference sequence). This chain's CDR3 is CASRLQGWVGTQYF. The CDR3 DNA sequence: TGTGCCAGCAGACTACAGGGGTGGGTAGGTACGCAGTATTTT.

The V and J genes are TRBV25-1 and TRBJ1-1, with D tentatively TRBD1 (5 bases). CDR1 and CDR2 from the germline V gene are MGHDK and SYGVNS. Trimming cost V 8 bases and J 7 bases, with 14 bases left between them. CDR3 size: 12 residues. CDR3 in DNA: TGTGCCAGCGCCTTCGGGGGTAGTGAAGCTTTCTTT. As protein: CASAFGGSEAFF.

This chain joins TRBV6-5 and TRBJ1-1; D is perhaps TRBD1 (5 bases). V dropped 0 bases and J dropped 0 bases, with 11 bases sitting between them. The germline gives CDR1 MNHEY, CDR2 SVGAGI. This CDR3 region has 16 residues. DNA for the CDR3: TGTGCCAGCAGTTACTCTCCCCAGGGAATGAACACTGAAGCTTTCTTT. It translates to CASSYSPQGMNTEAFF.

The chain recombines TRBV7-9 with TRBJ2-3, with D maybe TRBD1 (6 bases). V gave up 5 bases and J gave up 1 base, with 16 bases separating them. The CDR3 has 16 residues. Per germline, CDR1 SEHNR and CDR2 FQNEAQ (reference sequence). CDR3 bases: TGTGCCAGCAGCCCGGACCCAGGGGTAGGCACAGATACGCAGTATTTT. It yields the protein CASSPDPGVGTDTQYF.